These 15 T cell receptor beta chains were all obtained from the same sample, sequenced in a study of beta chain features in type 1 diabetes. What was sequenced were expressed TCRB transcripts, since all of the isolated RNA had been reverse transcribed. Generated by immunoSEQ multiplex PCR, the TCRdb table keeps only in-frame clones and is missing some. The sample lists tens of thousands of clones, roughly 31% occurring once. The source material was stem cell memory CD4+ T cells from blood. The source is a young woman in good health.

There are a few counts of this clone. The chain has TRBV29-1 and TRBJ1-1; 7 nucleotides agree with TRBD1. The CDR3 has 12 amino acids. CDR1 and CDR2 from the germline V gene are SQVTM and ANQGSEA. The trim removed 7 bases at V and 4 bases at J, leaving 6 bases unmatched. The CDR3 loop is CSGQGRGTEAFF. The CDR3 coding sequence is TGCAGCGGACAGGGACGGGGCACTGAAGCTTTCTTT.

The chain uses TRBV5-1 and TRBJ1-1; no reliable D call. Per germline, CDR1 SGHRS and CDR2 YFSETQ. The CDR3 contains 13 residues. V gave up 3 bases and J gave up 2 bases, with 8 bases separating them. The CDR3 nucleotides are TGCGCCAGCAGCTCCCCGGGAAACACTGAAGCTTTCTTT. The encoded protein is CASSSPGNTEAFF. Variable domain in full (rest from reference TRBV5-1 and TRBJ1-1): KAGVTQTPRYLIKTRGQQVTLSCSPISGHRSVSWYQQTPGQGLQFLFEYFSETQRNKGNFPGRFSGRQFSNSRSEMNVSTLELGDSALYLCASSSPGNTEAFFGQGTRLTVV.

This clone was detected only once. V is TRBV6-5 and J is TRBJ2-3, with TRBD1 matching over 11 bases. Germline V CDR1 and CDR2: MNHEY, SVGAGI. V lost 6 bases to trimming and J lost 4 bases; unmatched junction nucleotides: 3. CDR3 length: 14 residues. CDR3 protein: CASRMGQGADTQYF. The CDR3 region has the DNA TGTGCCAGCAGAATGGGACAGGGGGCAGATACGCAGTATTTT.

The V gene is TRBV6-6, the J gene TRBJ1-2, with D perhaps matching TRBD1 (6 bases). This CDR3 is built from 13 residues. Trimming shortened V by 0 bases and J by 8 bases, and 10 bases separated the two germline ends. The germline CDR1 and CDR2 sequences are MNHNY and SVGAGI (reference sequence). CDR3: CASSYSGGWGYTF. In DNA form, the CDR3 reads TGTGCCAGCAGTTACTCTGGGGGCTGGGGCTACACCTTC.

The V gene is TRBV5-1, the J gene TRBJ2-5, with TRBD1 identical over 9 bases. Near its end, the DNA agrees better with TRBJ2-7, so the J call may be wrong. CDR1 is SGHRS and CDR2 is YFSETQ in the germline V gene. The CDR3 is 14 amino acids. The CDR3 DNA reads TGCGCCAGCAGCCCCGGGACAGGGAATAACGAGCAGTACTTC. It encodes CASSPGTGNNEQYF.

The chain is built from TRBV5-1 and TRBJ1-1; no clear D. The CDR3 has 12 residues. Trimming stripped 0 bases from V and 10 bases from J, with 10 bases between. Germline V gene sequence: CDR1 SGHRS, CDR2 YFSETQ. CDR3 residues: CASSLDGPGAFF. The CDR3 bases are TGCGCCAGCAGCTTGGACGGCCCAGGAGCTTTCTTT.

The genes are TRBV30 and TRBJ2-2; 7 bases agree with TRBD2. V was pared by 0 bases and J by 0 bases, with 4 bases of the junction left unmatched. The CDR3 extends over 16 amino acids. Germline loops: CDR1 GTSNPN, CDR2 SVGIG (reference sequence). CDR3 region: CAWSVPRGANTGELFF. The DNA for the CDR3 is TGTGCCTGGAGTGTACCCCGGGGGGCGAACACCGGGGAGCTGTTTTTT.

This clone has only a few counts. The rearrangement uses TRBV6-1 and TRBJ2-1; D remains ambiguous. Germline CDR1 MNHNS, CDR2 SASEGT. The CDR3 is 12 amino acids. V lost 5 bases and J 6 bases, leaving 8 bases between the germline ends. In nucleotides, the CDR3 is TGTGCCAGCAGTCCTTTTCGCAATGAGCAGTTCTTC. As protein: CASSPFRNEQFF.

This chain joins TRBV30 and TRBJ2-7; possibly TRBD2 for D (6 bases). Deletions cut 3 bases from V and 2 bases from J, with 14 bases between. CDR1 GTSNPN and CDR2 SVGIG come from the germline V gene (reference sequence). The CDR3 spans 14 residues. CDR3: CAWRRIGGPYEQYF. CDR3 nucleotides: TGTGCCTGGAGAAGGATTGGAGGGCCCTACGAGCAGTACTTC.

CDR3 sequence reads: CAISGGAGNTIYF. CDR3 DNA: TGTGCCATCTCAGGGGGCGCAGGAAACACCATATATTTT. This chain uses TRBV10-3 with TRBJ1-3, with 8 bases aligning to TRBD1. This CDR3 is built from 13 residues. Trimming removed 8 bases from V and 4 bases from J; junction bases left unmatched: 4. CDR1 ENHRY and CDR2 SYGVKD come from the germline V gene.

The rearrangement links TRBV12-5 to TRBJ2-6, with D perhaps TRBD2 (5 bases). V dropped 6 bases and J dropped 4 bases, with 10 bases sitting between them. The CDR3 sequence is 14 residues long. Germline CDR1 and CDR2: LGHNT and FRNRAP. CDR3 amino acids: CASGGASGANVLTF. DNA of the CDR3: TGTGCTAGTGGGGGAGCCAGCGGGGCCAACGTCCTGACTTTC.

The gene calls are TRBV7-2 and TRBJ2-5; the match to TRBD2 covers 10 bases. CDR1 and CDR2 from the germline V gene are SGHTA and FQGNSA. V lost 2 bases and J lost 4; bases outside the gene matches: 7. The CDR3 covers 16 residues. The CDR3, as DNA: TGTGCCAGCAGCTTAAATCAGCGGGGGGGCCGAGAGACCCAGTACTTC. This gives the protein CASSLNQRGGRETQYF.

This clone was seen more than once but under ten times. The chain employs TRBV4-2 and TRBJ2-7, with 8 bases aligning to TRBD2. The CDR3 runs to 18 residues. Germline CDR1 and CDR2: LGHNA and YNFKEQ. Unmatched junction bases numbered 14, after V lost 0 bases and J lost 4 bases. The CDR3 DNA reads as TGTGCCAGCAGCCAAGATCTGGGTAGCGGGACGGTGTCTTACGAGCAGTACTTC. Translation gives CASSQDLGSGTVSYEQYF.

This clone was observed a handful of times. The chain links TRBV7-2 to TRBJ2-4; 7 bases agree with TRBD2. J gave up 9 bases and V 4 bases, and 15 bases lay outside the gene matches. Germline CDR1 SGHTA, CDR2 FQGNSA. This CDR3 spans 16 amino acids. CDR3 sequence: CASSSLSRTSNGIQYF. The DNA of the CDR3 is TGTGCCAGCAGCTCTTTATCCCGGACTAGTAATGGCATTCAGTACTTC.

The rearrangement uses TRBV5-1 and TRBJ2-7, with 9 bases identical to TRBD2. V was clipped by 0 bases and J by 2 bases; unmatched bases: 3. This CDR3 has 15 residues. Per the germline V gene, CDR1 is SGHRS and CDR2 is YFSETQ. CDR3: CASSLGLAGAYEQYF. The CDR3 DNA follows: TGCGCCAGCAGCTTGGGATTAGCGGGGGCCTACGAGCAGTACTTC.